The 3 T cell receptor beta chains presented below share a single source sample, sequenced in a study of shared clonotypes between healthy human individuals. Naive-designated CD8 cells lacked CD45RO, were positively enriched for CCR7, and omitted terminally differentiated effector memory CD45RA+ cells. The table came from immunoSEQ multiplex PCR; TCRdb's copy has only in-frame clones and leaves some out. This table has under 1 million clones, about 91% appearing once. The material sequenced was naive CD8+ T cells sorted from blood. Receptor source: a man under 40 in good health.

The chain is built from TRBV6-6 and TRBJ2-7; TRBD2 matches at 7 bases. V gave up 7 bases and J gave up 2 bases; unmatched junction bases: 11. In germline, CDR1 is MNHNY, CDR2 SVGAGI (reference sequence). The CDR3 covers 15 residues. For the CDR3, the DNA is TGTGCCAGCACCCAACCTGGGAGGGCCACCTACGAGCAGTACTTC. It yields the protein CASTQPGRATYEQYF.

The chain links TRBV5-3 to TRBJ2-1; 12 bases are shared with TRBD2. TRBV5-3 is marked as an open reading frame, function uncertain. Unmatched junction bases numbered 12, after V lost 5 bases and J lost 0 bases. The length of the CDR3 is 19 residues. CDR3 sequence reads: CARSRITSGRTSSYNEQFF. In DNA, the CDR3 is TGTGCCAGAAGTCGCATAACTAGCGGGAGGACTAGCTCCTACAATGAGCAGTTCTTC.

A remark on this clone: Within the sample, other DNA sequences also encode this same CDR3. The J gene is TRBJ2-7, the V gene TRBV27; D ambiguous. With 4 bases removed from V and 0 bases from J, the gap between germline ends came to 10 bases. The CDR3 totals 14 residues. Germline CDR1 is MNHEY and CDR2 is SMNVEV (reference sequence). The CDR3 region is CASSSYRDSYEQYF. CDR3 in DNA: TGTGCCAGCAGTTCGTACAGAGACTCCTACGAGCAGTACTTC.